This is a list of T cell receptor beta chains from one sample in a study of breast tumors, draining lymph nodes, adjacent tissues. TCRdb re-called the multiplex PCR reads with MiXCR, one entry per CDR3 protein. The sample consists of some 230,000 distinct CDR3 sequences, 30% to 35% of them appearing once. The material sequenced was axillary lymph node tissue. The receptor source for this set is a female donor with breast cancer. Some clones in this sample may be carry-over from other donors' samples. The CDR3 runs from the conserved cysteine through the conserved F or W. A D gene is named only where the DNA matches it firmly. Rows give clone size only sometimes, using once, few, many, or a class for an expanded clone.

j_call v_call clone_size d_call cdr3_aa cdr3_nt
TRBJ2-1 TRBV30 many . CAWRRGSYNEQFF TGTGCCTGGAGACGAGGTTCCTACAATGAGCAGTTCTTC
TRBJ1-4 TRBV6-1 . . CASTRVGTNEKLFF TGTGCCAGCACCCGGGTCGGAACTAATGAAAAACTGTTTTTT
TRBJ2-3 TRBV30 . . CAWQSDRLTDTQYF TGTGCCTGGCAAAGCGACAGGCTCACAGATACGCAGTATTTT
TRBJ2-1 TRBV10-3 many TRBD2 CAIRSTSGRAGNEQFF TGTGCCATCAGATCGACTAGCGGGAGGGCTGGGAATGAGCAGTTCTTC
TRBJ2-1 TRBV11-3 few . CASSLDPGFSGLSYNEQFF TGTGCCAGCAGCTTAGATCCGGGGTTTAGCGGCCTGTCATACAATGAGCAGTTCTTC
TRBJ2-6 TRBV6-2/TRBV6-3 . . CASSRISSGANVLTF TGTGCCAGCAGTCGAATCAGCTCTGGGGCCAACGTCCTGACTTTC
TRBJ2-1 TRBV3-1 . . CASSRGHNEQFF TGTGCCAGCAGCCGCGGACACAATGAGCAGTTCTTC
TRBJ2-4 TRBV6-5 few . CASSHGSSGIQYF TGTGCCAGCAGTCATGGGTCTTCGGGCATTCAGTACTTC
TRBJ2-5 TRBV29-1 many . CSVEPGRQTQYF TGCAGCGTTGAACCGGGGAGACAGACCCAGTACTTC
TRBJ1-4 TRBV6-1 . TRBD1 CASSAMDRGGEKLFF TGTGCCAGCAGCGCTATGGACAGGGGGGGCGAAAAACTGTTTTTT
TRBJ1-2 TRBV9 . . CASSVEGLIGTDYGYTF TGTGCCAGCAGCGTTGAAGGCCTAATAGGGACGGACTATGGCTACACCTTC
TRBJ2-7 TRBV6-5 many . CASSYTGGVGEQYF TGTGCCAGCAGCTACACCGGAGGGGTCGGCGAGCAGTACTTC
TRBJ1-1 TRBV4-2 . . CASSQEPGRTEAFF TGTGCCAGCAGCCAAGAGCCGGGCAGAACTGAAGCTTTCTTT
TRBJ2-3 TRBV20-1 many . CSVTGGRRDTQYF TGCAGTGTTACCGGGGGCCGGAGAGATACGCAGTATTTT
TRBJ2-3 TRBV20-1 many TRBD1 CSASPTGTHGADTQYF TGCAGTGCTAGTCCGACAGGGACCCATGGGGCAGATACGCAGTATTTT
TRBJ2-5 TRBV3-1 few TRBD1 CASSQSGQGGRAQYF TGTGCCAGCAGCCAGTCCGGACAGGGAGGTAGGGCCCAGTACTTC
TRBJ2-7 TRBV20-1 many TRBD1 CSAQSDRGKDEQYF TGCAGTGCTCAAAGCGACAGGGGGAAGGACGAGCAGTACTTC
TRBJ2-7 TRBV14 many . CASSIGWSATYEQYF TGTGCCAGCAGCATTGGTTGGTCGGCTACCTACGAGCAGTACTTC
TRBJ1-2 TRBV5-1 many TRBD1 CASSLFRGSDGYTF TGCGCCAGCAGCTTGTTCAGGGGGAGTGATGGCTACACCTTC
TRBJ2-3 TRBV6-5 many . CASSSTGKDTQYF TGTGCCAGCAGTTCCACAGGGAAAGATACGCAGTATTTT
TRBJ2-3 TRBV25-1 . . CASSEWRASRNTDTQYF TGTGCCAGCAGCGAATGGAGGGCCTCCAGAAACACAGATACGCAGTATTTT
TRBJ1-2 TRBV20-1 many . CSARAGYGYTF TGCAGTGCTAGAGCGGGGTATGGCTACACCTTC
TRBJ2-1 TRBV19 . . CASSMGGNEQFF TGTGCCAGTAGTATGGGAGGCAATGAGCAGTTCTTC
TRBJ1-1 TRBV15 . . CATSRDMGLNTEAFF TGTGCCACCAGCAGAGATATGGGGTTGAACACTGAAGCTTTCTTT
TRBJ1-1 TRBV7-6 few . CASSLGWVNTEAFF TGTGCCAGCAGCTTAGGATGGGTGAACACTGAAGCTTTCTTT
TRBJ1-1 TRBV7-8 . TRBD1 CASSLAAGQGTFGTEAFF TGTGCCAGCAGCTTAGCAGCGGGACAGGGCACCTTCGGCACTGAAGCTTTCTTT
TRBJ1-4 TRBV5-5 many TRBD1 CASSKGTGRSTNEKLFF TGTGCCAGCAGCAAGGGGACAGGGCGATCAACTAATGAAAAACTGTTTTTT
TRBJ2-2 TRBV5-1 many TRBD1 CASSLGQGNTGELFF TGTGCCAGCAGCTTAGGACAGGGGAACACCGGGGAGCTGTTTTTT
TRBJ2-7 TRBV5-1 many . CASSLVYEQYF TGCGCCAGCAGCTTGGTATACGAGCAGTACTTC
TRBJ1-5 TRBV9 many . CASRRCGDTRYQPQHF TGTGCCAGCAGGAGATGTGGGGACACCCGATATCAGCCCCAGCATTTT
TRBJ2-7 TRBV11-3 . . CASRHDRDSERYF TGTGCCAGCAGGCATGACAGGGACTCCGAGCGGTACTTC
TRBJ1-4 TRBV2 . TRBD1 CASSFTGTGHEKLFF TGTGCCAGCAGCTTTACCGGGACAGGGCATGAAAAACTGTTTTTT
TRBJ2-1 TRBV20-1 many . CSASPISYNEQFF TGCAGTGCTAGTCCGATTTCCTACAATGAGCAGTTCTTC
TRBJ1-2 TRBV7-2 . . CASSLDPLGAGGYPF TGTGCCAGCAGCTTAGATCCCTTGGGGGCGGGTGGCTACCCCTTC
TRBJ2-1 TRBV4-2 many . CASSQEDLYNEQFF TGTGCCAGCAGCCAAGAGGACCTTTACAATGAGCAGTTCTTC
TRBJ1-2 TRBV5-1 many . CASSPAGGKGYTF TGCGCCAGCAGCCCGGCGGGGGGGAAGGGCTACACCTTC
TRBJ2-5 TRBV12-5 . . CASGPGGIEETQYF TGTGCTAGTGGCCCTGGGGGGATTGAAGAGACCCAGTACTTC
TRBJ1-2 TRBV6-5 many . CASNPRRTANYGYTF TGTGCCAGCAACCCCAGACGGACGGCAAACTATGGCTACACCTTC
TRBJ2-3 TRBV6-5 few . CASSWRRGTDTQYF TGTGCCAGCAGTTGGAGGAGGGGTACAGATACGCAGTATTTT
TRBJ1-1 TRBV4-2 . . CASSENTEAFF TGTGCCAGCAGCGAAAACACTGAAGCTTTCTTT
TRBJ2-2 TRBV9 many TRBD2 CASSVLADTGELFF TGTGCCAGCAGCGTACTAGCGGACACCGGGGAGCTGTTTTTT
TRBJ2-2 TRBV6-1 . TRBD2 CASKKRGDTGELFF TGTGCCAGCAAAAAGCGGGGGGACACCGGGGAGCTGTTTTTT
TRBJ2-7 TRBV10-3 . . CAIRPGTTYEQYF TGTGCCATCAGACCGGGAACCACCTACGAGCAGTACTTC
TRBJ2-1 TRBV7-2 . . CASSLGGGRYNEQFF TGTGCCAGCAGTTTGGGGGGGGGCCGATACAATGAGCAGTTCTTC
TRBJ1-4 TRBV29-1 . . CSVAQGASNEKLFF TGCAGCGTCGCACAGGGAGCCTCTAATGAAAAACTGTTTTTT
TRBJ1-5 TRBV20-1 many . CSALNQGNQPQHF TGCAGTGCTCTCAATCAGGGTAATCAGCCCCAGCATTTT
TRBJ1-4 TRBV5-1 . . CASSLDTHNEKLFF TGCGCCAGCAGCTTGGATACCCATAATGAAAAACTGTTTTTT